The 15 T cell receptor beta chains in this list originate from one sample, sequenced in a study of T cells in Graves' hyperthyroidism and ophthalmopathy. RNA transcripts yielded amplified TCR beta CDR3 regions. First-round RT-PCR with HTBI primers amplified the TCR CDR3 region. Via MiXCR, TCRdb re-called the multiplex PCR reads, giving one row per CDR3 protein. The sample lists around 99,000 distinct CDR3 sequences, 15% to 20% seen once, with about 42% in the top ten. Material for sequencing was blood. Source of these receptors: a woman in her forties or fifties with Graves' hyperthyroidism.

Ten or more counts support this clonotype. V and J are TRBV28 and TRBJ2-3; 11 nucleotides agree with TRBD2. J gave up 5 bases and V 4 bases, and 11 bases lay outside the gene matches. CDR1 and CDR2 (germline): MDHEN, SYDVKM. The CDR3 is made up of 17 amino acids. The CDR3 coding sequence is TGTGCCAGCAGTTCTCGTCTACTAGCGGGAGAAGGAGATACGCAGTATTTT. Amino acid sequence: CASSSRLLAGEGDTQYF.

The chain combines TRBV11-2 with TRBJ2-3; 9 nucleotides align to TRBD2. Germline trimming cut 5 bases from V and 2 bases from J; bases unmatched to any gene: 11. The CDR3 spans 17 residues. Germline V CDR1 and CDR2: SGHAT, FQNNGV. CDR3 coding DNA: TGTGCCAGCAGCATACGGGGATCTAGCGGGGTCACAGATACGCAGTATTTT. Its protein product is CASSIRGSSGVTDTQYF.

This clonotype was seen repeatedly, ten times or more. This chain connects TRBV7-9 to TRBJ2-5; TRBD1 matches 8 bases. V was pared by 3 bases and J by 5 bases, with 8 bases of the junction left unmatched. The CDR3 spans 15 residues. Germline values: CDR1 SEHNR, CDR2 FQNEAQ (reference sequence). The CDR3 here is CASSLDRVVLETQYF. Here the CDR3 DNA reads TGTGCCAGCAGCTTGGACAGGGTGGTTCTTGAGACCCAGTACTTC.

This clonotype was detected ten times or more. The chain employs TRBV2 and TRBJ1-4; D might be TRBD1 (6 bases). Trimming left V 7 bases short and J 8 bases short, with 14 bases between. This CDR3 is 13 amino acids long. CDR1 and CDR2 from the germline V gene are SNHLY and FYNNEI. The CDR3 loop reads CASNAGAEEKLFF. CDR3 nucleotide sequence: TGTGCCAGCAATGCGGGGGCAGAAGAAAAACTGTTTTTT.

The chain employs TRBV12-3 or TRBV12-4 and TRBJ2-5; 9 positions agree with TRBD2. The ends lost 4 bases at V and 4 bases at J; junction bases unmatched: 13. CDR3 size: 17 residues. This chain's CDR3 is CASSWGPGGRAGETQYF. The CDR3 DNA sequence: TGTGCCAGCAGTTGGGGGCCGGGCGGGAGGGCCGGAGAGACCCAGTACTTC.

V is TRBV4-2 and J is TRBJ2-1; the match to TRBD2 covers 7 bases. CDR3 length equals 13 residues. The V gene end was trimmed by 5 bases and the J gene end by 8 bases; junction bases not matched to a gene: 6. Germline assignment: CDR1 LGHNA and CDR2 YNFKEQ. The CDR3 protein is CASSAAGRDEQFF. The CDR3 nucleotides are TGTGCCAGCAGCGCAGCGGGGAGGGATGAGCAGTTCTTC.

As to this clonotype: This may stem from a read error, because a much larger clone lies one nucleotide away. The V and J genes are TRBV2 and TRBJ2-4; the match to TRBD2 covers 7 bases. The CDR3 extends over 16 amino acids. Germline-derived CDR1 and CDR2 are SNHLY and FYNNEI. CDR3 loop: CDSSESREGAKNIQYF. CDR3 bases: TGTGACAGCAGTGAATCCAGGGAGGGAGCCAAAAACATTCAGTACTTC.

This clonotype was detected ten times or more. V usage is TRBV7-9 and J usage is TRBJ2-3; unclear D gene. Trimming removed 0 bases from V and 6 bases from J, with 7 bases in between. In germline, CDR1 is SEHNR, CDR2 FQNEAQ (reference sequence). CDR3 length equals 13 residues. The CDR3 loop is CASSLALGDTQYF. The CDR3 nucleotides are TGTGCCAGCAGCTTAGCTCTGGGGGATACGCAGTATTTT.

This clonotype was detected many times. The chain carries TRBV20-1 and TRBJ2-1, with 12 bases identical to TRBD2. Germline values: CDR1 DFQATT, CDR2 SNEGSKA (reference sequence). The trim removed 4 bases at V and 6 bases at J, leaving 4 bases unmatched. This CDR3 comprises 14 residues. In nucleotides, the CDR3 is TGCAGTGCTACGACTAGCGGGAGACGCAATGAGCAGTTCTTC. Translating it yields CSATTSGRRNEQFF.

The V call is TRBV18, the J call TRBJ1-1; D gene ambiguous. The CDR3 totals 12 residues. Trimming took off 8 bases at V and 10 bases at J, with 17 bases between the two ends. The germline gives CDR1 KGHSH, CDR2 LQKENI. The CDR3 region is CASRRSEARAFF. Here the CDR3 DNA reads TGTGCCAGCCGACGAAGTGAGGCTCGAGCTTTCTTT.

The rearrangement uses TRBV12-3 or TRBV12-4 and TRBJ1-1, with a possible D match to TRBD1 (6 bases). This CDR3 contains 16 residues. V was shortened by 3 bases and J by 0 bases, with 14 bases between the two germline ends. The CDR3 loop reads CASSFGLGGLNTEAFF. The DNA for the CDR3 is TGTGCCAGCAGTTTTGGGCTCGGGGGGCTGAACACTGAAGCTTTCTTT.

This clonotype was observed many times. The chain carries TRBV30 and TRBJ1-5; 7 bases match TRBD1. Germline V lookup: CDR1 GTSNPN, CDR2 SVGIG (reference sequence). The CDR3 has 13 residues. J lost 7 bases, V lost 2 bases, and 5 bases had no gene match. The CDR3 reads CAWSSGQDQPQHF. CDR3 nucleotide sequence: TGTGCCTGGAGTAGTGGACAGGACCAGCCCCAGCATTTT.

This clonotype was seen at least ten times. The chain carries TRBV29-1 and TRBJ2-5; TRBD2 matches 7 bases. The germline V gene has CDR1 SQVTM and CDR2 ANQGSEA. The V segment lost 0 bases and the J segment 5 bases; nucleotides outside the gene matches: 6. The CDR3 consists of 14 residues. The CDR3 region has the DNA TGCAGCGTTGAAGACAGCGGGATAGGGGAGACCCAGTACTTC. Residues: CSVEDSGIGETQYF.

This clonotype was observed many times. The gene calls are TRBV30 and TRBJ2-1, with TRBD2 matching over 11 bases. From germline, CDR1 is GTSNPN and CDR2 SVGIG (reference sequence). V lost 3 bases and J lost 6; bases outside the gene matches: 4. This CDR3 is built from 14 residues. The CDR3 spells CAWSRLAGPNEQFF. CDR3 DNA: TGTGCCTGGAGCCGACTAGCGGGACCCAATGAGCAGTTCTTC.

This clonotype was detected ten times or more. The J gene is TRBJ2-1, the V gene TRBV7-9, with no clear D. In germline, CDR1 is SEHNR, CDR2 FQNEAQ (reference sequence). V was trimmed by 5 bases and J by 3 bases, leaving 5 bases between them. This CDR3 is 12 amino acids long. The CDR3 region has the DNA TGTGCCAGCAGCCAAAACTACAATGAGCAGTTCTTC. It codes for CASSQNYNEQFF.